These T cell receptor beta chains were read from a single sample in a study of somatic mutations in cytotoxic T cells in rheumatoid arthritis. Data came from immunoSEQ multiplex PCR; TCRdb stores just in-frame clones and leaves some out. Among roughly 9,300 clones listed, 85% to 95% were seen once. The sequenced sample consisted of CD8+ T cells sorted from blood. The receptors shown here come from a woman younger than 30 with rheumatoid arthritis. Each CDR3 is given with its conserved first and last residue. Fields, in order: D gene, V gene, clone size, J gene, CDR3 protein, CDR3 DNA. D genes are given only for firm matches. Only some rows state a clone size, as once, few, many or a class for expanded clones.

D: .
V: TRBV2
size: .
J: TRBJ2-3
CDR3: CASSAWGQGSTDTQYF
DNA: TGTGCCAGCAGTGCATGGGGCCAGGGAAGCACAGATACGCAGTATTTT

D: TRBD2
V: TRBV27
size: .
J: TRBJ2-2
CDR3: CASRGLESTGELFF
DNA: TGTGCCAGCAGGGGACTAGAGAGCACCGGGGAGCTGTTTTTT

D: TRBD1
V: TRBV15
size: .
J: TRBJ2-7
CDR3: CATSRGPVGGTEQYF
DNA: TGTGCCACCAGCAGAGGTCCCGTAGGGGGCACCGAGCAGTACTTC

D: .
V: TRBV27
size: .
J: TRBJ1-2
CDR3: CASSFLGGQGNYGYTF
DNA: TGTGCCAGCAGTTTCTTGGGGGGGCAAGGTAACTATGGCTACACCTTC

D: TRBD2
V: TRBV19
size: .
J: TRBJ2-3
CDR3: CASSITALRLAGRGDTQYF
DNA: TGTGCCAGTAGTATAACCGCTCTCCGACTAGCGGGACGTGGGGATACGCAGTATTTT

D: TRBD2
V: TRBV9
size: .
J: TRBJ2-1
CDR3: CASSVAGGGNEQFF
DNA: TGTGCCAGCAGCGTAGCGGGGGGGGGCAATGAGCAGTTCTTC

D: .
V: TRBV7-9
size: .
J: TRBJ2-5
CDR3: CASSLGGFGETQYF
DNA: TGTGCCAGCAGCCTGGGGGGTTTTGGGGAGACCCAGTACTTC

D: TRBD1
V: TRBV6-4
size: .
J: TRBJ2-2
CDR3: CASSAGTGDTGELFF
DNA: TGTGCCAGCAGTGCCGGGACAGGGGACACCGGGGAGCTGTTTTTT

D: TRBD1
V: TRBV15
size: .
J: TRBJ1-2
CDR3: CATSRDWQGDGYGYTF
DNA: TGTGCCACCAGCAGAGATTGGCAGGGGGATGGCTATGGCTACACCTTC

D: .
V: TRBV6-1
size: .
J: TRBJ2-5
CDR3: CASSEDLEGTVHQETQYF
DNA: TGTGCCAGCAGTGAAGACCTCGAGGGCACAGTCCATCAAGAGACCCAGTACTTC

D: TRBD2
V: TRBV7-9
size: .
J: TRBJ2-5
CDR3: CASLSSAGGSGETQYF
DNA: TGTGCCAGCCTCTCGTCGGCGGGAGGTTCAGGGGAGACCCAGTACTTC

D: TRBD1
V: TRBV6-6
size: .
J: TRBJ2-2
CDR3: CASSPGQGTGELFF
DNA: TGTGCCAGCAGCCCGGGACAGGGCACCGGGGAGCTGTTTTTT

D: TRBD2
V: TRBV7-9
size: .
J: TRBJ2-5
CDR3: CASSLVGNIRSGVQETQYF
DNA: TGTGCCAGCAGCTTAGTGGGGAATATACGGAGCGGGGTACAAGAGACCCAGTACTTC

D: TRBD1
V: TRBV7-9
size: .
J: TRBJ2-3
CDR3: CASSRFSDRTGTDTQYF
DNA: TGTGCCAGCAGCCGCTTCTCGGACAGGACTGGCACAGATACGCAGTATTTT

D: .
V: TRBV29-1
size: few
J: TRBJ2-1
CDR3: CSLLREQRPNEQFF
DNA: TGCAGCCTCCTCCGGGAACAGCGACCCAATGAGCAGTTCTTC

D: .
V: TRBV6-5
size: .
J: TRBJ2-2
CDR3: CASRPRSDGELFF
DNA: TGTGCCAGCAGGCCACGGAGTGACGGGGAGCTGTTTTTT

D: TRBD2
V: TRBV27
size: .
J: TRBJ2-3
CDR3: CASRILAGVADTQYF
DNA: TGTGCCAGCAGGATACTAGCGGGAGTCGCAGATACGCAGTATTTT

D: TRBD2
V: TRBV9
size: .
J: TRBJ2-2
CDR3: CASSVVTSGANTGELFF
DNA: TGTGCCAGCAGCGTAGTAACCAGCGGGGCGAACACCGGGGAGCTGTTTTTT

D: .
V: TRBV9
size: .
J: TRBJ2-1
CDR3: CASSVQGSYNEQFF
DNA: TGTGCCAGCAGCGTACAGGGGTCCTACAATGAGCAGTTCTTC

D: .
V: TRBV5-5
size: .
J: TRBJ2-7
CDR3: CASSPHPDRRNYEQYF
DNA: TGTGCCAGCAGCCCCCACCCCGACCGGCGGAACTACGAGCAGTACTTC

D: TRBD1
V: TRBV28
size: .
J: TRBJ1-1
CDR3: CASSLTVRDSPSTEAFF
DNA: TGTGCCAGCAGTTTGACCGTCAGGGACAGCCCTTCCACTGAAGCTTTCTTT

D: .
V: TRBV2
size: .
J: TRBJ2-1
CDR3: CASRADSRFTRYGGDEQFF
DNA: TGTGCCAGCAGAGCCGACAGCCGTTTTACAAGATATGGTGGCGATGAGCAGTTCTTC

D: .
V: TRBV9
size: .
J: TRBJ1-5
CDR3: CASSAGASNQPQHF
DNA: TGTGCCAGCAGCGCCGGAGCTAGCAATCAGCCCCAGCATTTT

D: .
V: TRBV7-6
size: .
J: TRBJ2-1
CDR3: CASSPRPGDAYNEQFF
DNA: TGTGCCAGCAGCCCCCGGCCAGGGGACGCCTACAATGAGCAGTTCTTC

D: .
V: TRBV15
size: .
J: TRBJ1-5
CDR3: CATSRANQPQHF
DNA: TGTGCCACCAGCAGAGCAAATCAGCCCCAGCATTTT

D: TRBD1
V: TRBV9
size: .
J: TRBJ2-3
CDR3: CASSVSGTGQTDTQYF
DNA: TGTGCCAGCAGCGTATCCGGGACAGGGCAGACAGATACGCAGTATTTT

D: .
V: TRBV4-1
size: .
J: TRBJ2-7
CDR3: CASSQGWSTEQYF
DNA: TGCGCCAGCAGCCAAGGGTGGTCTACCGAGCAGTACTTC

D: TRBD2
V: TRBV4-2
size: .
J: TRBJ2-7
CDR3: CASSQETGTSGRYEQYF
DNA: TGTGCCAGCAGCCAAGAAACCGGGACTAGCGGGCGCTACGAGCAGTACTTC

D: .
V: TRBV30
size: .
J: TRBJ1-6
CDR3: CAWSVSVGQVNSPLHF
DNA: TGTGCCTGGAGTGTATCAGTTGGTCAGGTGAATTCACCCCTCCACTTT

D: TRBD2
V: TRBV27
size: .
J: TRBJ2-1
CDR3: CASSSRTSGGYNEQFF
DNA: TGTGCCAGCAGTTCTAGGACTAGCGGGGGTTACAATGAGCAGTTCTTC

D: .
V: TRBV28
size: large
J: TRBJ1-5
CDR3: CAAVPVAGGNQPQHF
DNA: TGTGCCGCAGTCCCGGTGGCGGGTGGCAATCAGCCCCAGCATTTT

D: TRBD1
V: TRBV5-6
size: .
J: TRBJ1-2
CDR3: CASSFKRQGVYGYTF
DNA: TGTGCCAGCAGCTTCAAAAGACAGGGGGTGTATGGCTACACCTTC

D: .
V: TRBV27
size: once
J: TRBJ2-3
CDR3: CASSFGWEEGPDTQYF
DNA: TGTGCCAGCAGTTTTGGGTGGGAGGAGGGCCCAGATACGCAGTATTTT

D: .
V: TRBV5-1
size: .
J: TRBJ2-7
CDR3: CASSLSGAESYEQYF
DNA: TGCGCCAGCAGCTTGTCCGGAGCGGAGTCCTACGAGCAGTACTTC

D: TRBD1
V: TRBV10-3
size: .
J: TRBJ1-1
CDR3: CAISGTGGVRTEAFF
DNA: TGTGCCATCAGCGGGACAGGGGGCGTGCGCACTGAAGCTTTCTTT

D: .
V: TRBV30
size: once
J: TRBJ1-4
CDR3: CAWSPAGATNEKLFF
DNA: TGTGCCTGGAGCCCCGCAGGGGCAACTAATGAAAAACTGTTTTTT

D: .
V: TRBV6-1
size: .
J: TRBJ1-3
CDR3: CASSEDSSLIYSGNTIYF
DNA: TGTGCCAGCAGTGAAGATTCGAGCCTTATTTATTCTGGAAACACCATATATTTT

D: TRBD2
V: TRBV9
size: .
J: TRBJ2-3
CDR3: CASSVKAGKSTDTQYF
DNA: TGTGCCAGCAGCGTAAAAGCGGGGAAAAGCACAGATACGCAGTATTTT

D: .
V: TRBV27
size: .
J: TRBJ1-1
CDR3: CASSGRAFPEAFF
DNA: TGTGCCAGCAGTGGGAGGGCTTTCCCTGAAGCTTTCTTT

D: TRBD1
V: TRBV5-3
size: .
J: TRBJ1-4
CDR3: CARSGGTGNEKLFF
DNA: TGTGCCAGAAGCGGGGGGACAGGCAATGAAAAACTGTTTTTT

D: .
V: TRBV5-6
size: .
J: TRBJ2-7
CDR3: CASSLGTLEQYF
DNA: TGTGCCAGCAGCTTGGGGACACTCGAGCAGTACTTC

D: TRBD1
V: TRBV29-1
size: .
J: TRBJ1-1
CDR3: CSGGQPEAFF
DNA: TGCAGCGGGGGACAGCCTGAAGCTTTCTTC

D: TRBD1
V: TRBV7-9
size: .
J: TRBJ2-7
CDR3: CASSLGTGEYEQYF
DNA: TGTGCCAGCAGCTTAGGGACAGGGGAGTATGAGCAGTACTTC

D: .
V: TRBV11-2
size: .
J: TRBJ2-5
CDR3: CASSLDRDETQYF
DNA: TGTGCCAGCAGCTTAGATCGGGATGAGACCCAGTACTTC

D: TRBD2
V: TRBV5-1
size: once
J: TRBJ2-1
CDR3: CASGFGGSSYNEQFF
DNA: TGCGCCAGCGGGTTCGGGGGGAGCTCCTACAATGAGCAGTTCTTC

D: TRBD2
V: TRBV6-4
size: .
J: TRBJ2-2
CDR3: CASSDKASGSTGELFF
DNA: TGTGCCAGCAGTGACAAGGCTAGCGGGAGTACCGGGGAGCTGTTTTTT

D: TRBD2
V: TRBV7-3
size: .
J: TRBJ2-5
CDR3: CASSPSGGTLETQYF
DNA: TGTGCCAGCAGTCCAAGCGGGGGGACCTTAGAGACCCAGTACTTC

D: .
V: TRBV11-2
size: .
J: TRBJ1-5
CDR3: CASSSTGGGNQPQHF
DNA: TGTGCCAGCAGCTCGACAGGAGGTGGCAATCAGCCCCAGCATTTT

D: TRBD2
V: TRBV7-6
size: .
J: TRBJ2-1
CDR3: CASSPTGLAGVDNEQFF
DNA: TGTGCCAGCAGCCCGACGGGACTAGCGGGGGTTGACAATGAGCAGTTCTTC

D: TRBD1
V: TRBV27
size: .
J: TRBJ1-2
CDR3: CASTPGGHGYGYTF
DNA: TGTGCCAGCACCCCAGGGGGACACGGTTATGGCTACACCTTC

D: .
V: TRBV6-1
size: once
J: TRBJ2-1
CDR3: CASSEAGGLSYNEQFF
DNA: TGTGCCAGCAGTGAAGCTGGAGGGCTCTCCTACAATGAGCAGTTCTTC

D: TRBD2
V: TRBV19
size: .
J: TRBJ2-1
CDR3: CASSIKEVAGGPNEQFF
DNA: TGTGCCAGTAGTATTAAGGAGGTGGCGGGGGGGCCCAATGAGCAGTTCTTC

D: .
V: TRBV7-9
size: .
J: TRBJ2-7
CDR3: CARGTAGTSYEQYF
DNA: TGTGCCAGAGGCACGGCAGGAACCTCCTACGAGCAGTACTTC

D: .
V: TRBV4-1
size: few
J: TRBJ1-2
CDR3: CASSPTGDNYGYTF
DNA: TGCGCCAGCAGCCCGACAGGAGATAACTATGGCTACACCTTC

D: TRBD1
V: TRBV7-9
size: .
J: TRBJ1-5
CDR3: CASSSGQGGQPQHF
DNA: TGTGCCAGCAGCTCGGGACAGGGAGGACAGCCCCAGCATTTT

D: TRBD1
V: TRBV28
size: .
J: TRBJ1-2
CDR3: CASRHDRGLNYGYTF
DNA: TGTGCCAGCAGACACGACAGGGGACTCAACTATGGCTACACCTTC

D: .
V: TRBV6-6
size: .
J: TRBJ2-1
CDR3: CASSGVPGSYNEQFF
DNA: TGTGCCAGCAGCGGTGTACCGGGGTCCTACAATGAGCAGTTCTTC

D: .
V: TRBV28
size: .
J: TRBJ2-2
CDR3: CASSFVLGTQNTGELFF
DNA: TGTGCCAGCAGTTTCGTGTTAGGGACACAGAACACCGGGGAGCTGTTTTTT

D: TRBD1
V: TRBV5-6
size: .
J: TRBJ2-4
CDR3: CASSSRDRGNIQYF
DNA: TGTGCCAGCAGCTCCCGGGACAGGGGTAACATTCAGTACTTC